The entry below gives a single TCR beta chain sequence along with its context. Antigen unknown. Generated by immunoSEQ multiplex PCR, the TCRdb table keeps only in-frame clones and is missing some. The data show about 53,000 clones, approximately 75% seen once. The data are from a study of OX40 agonist ivuxolimab in advanced cancers. Across the study: Patients were treated with ivuxolimab, an agonistic anti-OX40 (CD134) antibody. Findings of the study overall: Individuals who were partial responders at 0.1-3.0 mg/kg had clonal expansion that ranked among the lowest. Blood T cells, both CD4+ and CD8+, expanded clonally by week 6 at 0.1 to 3.0 mg/kg.

The receptor's source is an adult with an advanced solid tumor such as melanoma, head and neck, liver or kidney cancer. Source: CD4+ or CD8+ T cells sorted from blood, taken in a trial of the OX40 agonist ivuxolimab.

This chain's CDR3 is CASSQLGTGGHEQYF. Written as DNA, the CDR3 is TGCGCCAGCAGCCAACTCGGGACAGGGGGCCACGAGCAGTACTTC. The J gene is TRBJ2-7, the V gene TRBV4-1; TRBD1 matches 12 bases. Losses at the gene ends were 2 bases for V and 5 bases for J; bases not matched to a gene: 4. Germline-derived CDR1 and CDR2 are MGHRA and YSYEKL. There are 15 residues in the CDR3.